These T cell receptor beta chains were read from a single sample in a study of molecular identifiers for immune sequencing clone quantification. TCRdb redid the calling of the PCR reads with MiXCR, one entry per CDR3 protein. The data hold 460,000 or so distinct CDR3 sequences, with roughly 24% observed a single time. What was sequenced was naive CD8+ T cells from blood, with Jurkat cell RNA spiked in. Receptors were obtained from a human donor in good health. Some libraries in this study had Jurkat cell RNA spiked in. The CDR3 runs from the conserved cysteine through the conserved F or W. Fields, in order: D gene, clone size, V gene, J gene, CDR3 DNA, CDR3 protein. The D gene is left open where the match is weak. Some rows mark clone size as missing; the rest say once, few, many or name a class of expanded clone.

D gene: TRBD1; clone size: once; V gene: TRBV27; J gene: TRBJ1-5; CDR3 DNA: TGTGCCAGCAGTTTACAGGGGGTCGGCAATCAGCCCCAGCATTTT; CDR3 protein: CASSLQGVGNQPQHF
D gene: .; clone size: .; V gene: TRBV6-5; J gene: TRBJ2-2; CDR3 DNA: TGTGCCAGCAGTTATCAGAATGGGGGGGCGGCCACCGGGGAGCTGTTTTTT; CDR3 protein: CASSYQNGGAATGELFF
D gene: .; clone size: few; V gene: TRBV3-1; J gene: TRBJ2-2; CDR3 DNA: TGTGCCAGCAGCCCCCTTCCCAGGGAAAACACCGGGGAGCTGTTTTTT; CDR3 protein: CASSPLPRENTGELFF
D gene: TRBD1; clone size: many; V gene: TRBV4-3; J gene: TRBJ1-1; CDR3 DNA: TGCGCCAGCAGCCAAGTCAGCAGGGGGCCGGCTGAAGCTTTCTTT; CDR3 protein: CASSQVSRGPAEAFF
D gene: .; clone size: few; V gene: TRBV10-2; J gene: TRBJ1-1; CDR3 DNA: TGCGCCAGCAGCCAGGGGCGGGCTGTGGATTTCTTT; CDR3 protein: CASSQGRAVDFF
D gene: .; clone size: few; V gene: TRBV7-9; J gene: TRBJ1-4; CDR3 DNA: TGTGCCAGCAGCCCAGCCCGAGGTTCAACTAATGAAAAACTGTTTTTT; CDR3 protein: CASSPARGSTNEKLFF
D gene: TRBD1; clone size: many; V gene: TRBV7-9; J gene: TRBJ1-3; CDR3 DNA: TGTGCCAGCAGTACCAGGGGGACTGGAAACACCATATATTTT; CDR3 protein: CASSTRGTGNTIYF
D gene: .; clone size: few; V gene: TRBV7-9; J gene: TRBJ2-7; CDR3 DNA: TGTGCCAGCAGCTTTATCACAGGTCATACCTACGAGCAGTACTTC; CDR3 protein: CASSFITGHTYEQYF
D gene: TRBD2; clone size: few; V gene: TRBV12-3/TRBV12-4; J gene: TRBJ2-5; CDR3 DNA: TGTGCCAGCAGAAAAGCGGGGACCGGCGAGACCCAGTACTTC; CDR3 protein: CASRKAGTGETQYF
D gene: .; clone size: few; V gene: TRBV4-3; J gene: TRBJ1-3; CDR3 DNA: TGCGCCAGCAGCTCGGACAGTTTCGACACCATATATTTT; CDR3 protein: CASSSDSFDTIYF
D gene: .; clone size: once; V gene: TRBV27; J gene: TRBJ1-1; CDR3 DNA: TGTGCCAGCAGTTTCAACCCCAGTAACACTGTAGCTTTCTTT; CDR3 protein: CASSFNPSNTVAFF
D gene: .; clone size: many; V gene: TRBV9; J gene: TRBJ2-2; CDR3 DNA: TGTGCCAGCAGCCAGGGAGACACCGGGGAGCTGTTTTTT; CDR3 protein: CASSQGDTGELFF
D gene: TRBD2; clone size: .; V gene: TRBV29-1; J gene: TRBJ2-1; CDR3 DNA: TGCAGCGTCACGGGAGGAACGAACAATGAGCAGTTCTTC; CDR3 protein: CSVTGGTNNEQFF
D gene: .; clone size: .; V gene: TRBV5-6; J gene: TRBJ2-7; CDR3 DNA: TGTGCCAGCAGCTTTGAGGCAGGGGCTGACGAGCAGTACTTC; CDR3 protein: CASSFEAGADEQYF
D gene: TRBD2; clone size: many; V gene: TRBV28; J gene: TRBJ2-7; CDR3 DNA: TGTGCCAGCAGTTTTTCTAGCGGGAGCCCGTACGAGCAGTACTTC; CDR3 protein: CASSFSSGSPYEQYF
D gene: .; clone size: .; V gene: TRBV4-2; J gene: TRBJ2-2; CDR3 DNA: TGTGCCAGCAGCCCATGGGACAAGAACACCGGGGAGCTGTTTTTT; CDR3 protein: CASSPWDKNTGELFF
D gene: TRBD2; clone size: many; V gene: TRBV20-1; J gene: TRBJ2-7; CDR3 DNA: TGCAGTGCTAGCGAGGGGACTAGCGCCTTCTACGAGCAGTACTTC; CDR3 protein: CSASEGTSAFYEQYF
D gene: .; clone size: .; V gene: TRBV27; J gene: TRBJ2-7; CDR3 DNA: TGTGCCAGCAGTTTATCGGGGGGGCGCTTCTACGAGCAGTACTTC; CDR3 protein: CASSLSGGRFYEQYF
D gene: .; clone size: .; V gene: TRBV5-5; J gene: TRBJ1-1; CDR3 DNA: TGTGCCAGCAACGGGATTGTGGTGAACACTGAAGCTTTCTTT; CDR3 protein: CASNGIVVNTEAFF
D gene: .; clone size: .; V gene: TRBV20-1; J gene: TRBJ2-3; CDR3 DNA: TGCAGTGCTCGGCTGTTGGGGCAGGGGCCCCTCACAGATACGCAGTATTTT; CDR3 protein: CSARLLGQGPLTDTQYF
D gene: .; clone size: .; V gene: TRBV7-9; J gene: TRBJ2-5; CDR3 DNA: TGTGCCAGCAGCTTAGTTCTACGGGAAGAGACCCAGTACTTC; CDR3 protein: CASSLVLREETQYF
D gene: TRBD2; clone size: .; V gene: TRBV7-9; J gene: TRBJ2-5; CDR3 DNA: TGTGCCAGCAGCTTAGTCCCAGCGGGGCTCCAAGAGACCCAGTACTTC; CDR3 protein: CASSLVPAGLQETQYF
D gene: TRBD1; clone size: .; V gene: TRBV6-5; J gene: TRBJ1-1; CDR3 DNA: TGTGCCAGCAGTTACTCCGGGACAGGGACTCCGAGCACTGAAGCTTTCTTT; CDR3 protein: CASSYSGTGTPSTEAFF
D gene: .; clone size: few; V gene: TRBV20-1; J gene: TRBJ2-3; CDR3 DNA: TGCAGTGCTAGGATACTAGCCCTGACAGATACGCAGTATTTT; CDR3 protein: CSARILALTDTQYF
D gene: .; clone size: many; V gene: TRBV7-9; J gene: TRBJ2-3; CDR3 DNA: TGTGCCAGCAGCTTAGGGGCTGGGATGCCCAGCACAGATACGCAGTATTTT; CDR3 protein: CASSLGAGMPSTDTQYF
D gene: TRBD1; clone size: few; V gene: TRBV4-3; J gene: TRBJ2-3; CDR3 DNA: TGCGCCAGCAGCGGACAGGGCACGCACACAGATACGCAGTATTTT; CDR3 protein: CASSGQGTHTDTQYF
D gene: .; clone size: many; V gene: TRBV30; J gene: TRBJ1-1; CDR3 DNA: TGTGCCTGGAGTTACAAGAACACTGAAGCTTTCTTT; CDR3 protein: CAWSYKNTEAFF
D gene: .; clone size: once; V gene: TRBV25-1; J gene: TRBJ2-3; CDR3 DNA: TGTGCCAGCACAGGCGGGCTGACGCAGTATTTT; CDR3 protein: CASTGGLTQYF
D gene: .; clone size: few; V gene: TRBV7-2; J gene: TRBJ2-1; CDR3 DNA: TGTGCCAGCAGCTCCCTCGGCGGGGGACAATACAATGAGCAGTTCTTC; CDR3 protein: CASSSLGGGQYNEQFF
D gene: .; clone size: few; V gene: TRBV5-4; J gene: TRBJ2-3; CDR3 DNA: TGTGCCAGCAGCTTGGAAGGACAGTTATCACCGATACCTAATACGCAGTATTTT; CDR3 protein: CASSLEGQLSPIPNTQYF
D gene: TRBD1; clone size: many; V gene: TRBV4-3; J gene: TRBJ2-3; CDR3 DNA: TGCGCCAGCAGCCCAGTGGGACAGGGGGATCTAGATACGCAGTATTTT; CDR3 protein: CASSPVGQGDLDTQYF
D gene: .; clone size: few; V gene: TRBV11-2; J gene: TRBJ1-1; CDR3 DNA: TGTGCCAGCAGCTCTTTTAGGGCCTACATGAACACTGAAGCTTTCTTT; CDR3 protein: CASSSFRAYMNTEAFF
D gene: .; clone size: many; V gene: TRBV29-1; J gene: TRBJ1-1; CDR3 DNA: TGCAGCGTTGAAGATCGGGGAGGGGAGTTCGATGAAGCTTTCTTT; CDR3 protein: CSVEDRGGEFDEAFF
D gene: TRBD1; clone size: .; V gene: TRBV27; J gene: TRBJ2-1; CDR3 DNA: TGTGCCGCCCGGGACAGGGACTACAATGAGCAGTTCTTC; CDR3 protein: CAARDRDYNEQFF
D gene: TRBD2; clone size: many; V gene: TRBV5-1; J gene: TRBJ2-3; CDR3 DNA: TGCGCCAGCAGTATCCTAGCGGGACCCACAGATACGCAGTATTTT; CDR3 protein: CASSILAGPTDTQYF
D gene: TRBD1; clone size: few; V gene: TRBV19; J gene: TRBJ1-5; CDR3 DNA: TGTGCCAGTAGTCGGACAGGGAAAACTAATCAGCCCCAGCATTTT; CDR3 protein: CASSRTGKTNQPQHF
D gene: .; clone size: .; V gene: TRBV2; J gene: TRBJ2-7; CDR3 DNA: TGTGCCAGCAGTGAAGGGGCCGTGTACGAGCAGTACTTC; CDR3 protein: CASSEGAVYEQYF
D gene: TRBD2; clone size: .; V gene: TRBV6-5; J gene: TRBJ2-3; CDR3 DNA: TGTGCCAGCAGTTACTCCCCCCTAGCGGGTACAGATACGCAGTATTTT; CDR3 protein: CASSYSPLAGTDTQYF
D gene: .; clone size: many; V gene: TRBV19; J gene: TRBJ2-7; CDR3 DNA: TGTGCCAGTAGTATCAGCCTCAGCTCCTACGAGCAGTACTTC; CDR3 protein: CASSISLSSYEQYF
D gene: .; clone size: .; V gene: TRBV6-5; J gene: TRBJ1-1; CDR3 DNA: TGTGCCAGCAGTTACTCCAGGACAGTTGAAGCTTTCTTT; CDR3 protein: CASSYSRTVEAFF
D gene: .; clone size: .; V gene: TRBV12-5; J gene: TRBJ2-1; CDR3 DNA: TGTGCTAGTGGTTCCCCCTTAAGGGGGGCCGGGGATGAGCAGTTCTTC; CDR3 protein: CASGSPLRGAGDEQFF
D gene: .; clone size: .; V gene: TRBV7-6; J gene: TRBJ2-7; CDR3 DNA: TGTGCCAGCAGCTTCGGCCTAGCGTACGAGCAGCACTTC; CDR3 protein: CASSFGLAYEQHF
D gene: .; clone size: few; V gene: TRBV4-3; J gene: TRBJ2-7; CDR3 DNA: TGCGCCAGCAGCCAAGGGAGGGGGTTGTCCTACGAGCAGTACTTC; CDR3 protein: CASSQGRGLSYEQYF
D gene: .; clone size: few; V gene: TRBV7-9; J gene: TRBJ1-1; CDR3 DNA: TGTGCCAGCAGCCCCCCCGGGGTCTGGACTGAAGCTTTCTTT; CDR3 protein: CASSPPGVWTEAFF
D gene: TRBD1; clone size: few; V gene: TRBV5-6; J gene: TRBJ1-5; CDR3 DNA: TGTGCCAGCAGCTCAACCGGGACAGGGGAGGTTCAGCCCCAGCATTTT; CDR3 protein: CASSSTGTGEVQPQHF
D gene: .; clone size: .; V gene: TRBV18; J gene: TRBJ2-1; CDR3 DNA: TGTGCCAGCTCACCCCTTGGTAGCGGAGACAATGAGCAGTTCTTC; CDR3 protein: CASSPLGSGDNEQFF
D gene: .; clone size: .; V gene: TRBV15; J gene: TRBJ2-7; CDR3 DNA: TGTGCCACCAGCAGAGATAGACGACTAGGGGGTGAGCAGTACTTC; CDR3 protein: CATSRDRRLGGEQYF
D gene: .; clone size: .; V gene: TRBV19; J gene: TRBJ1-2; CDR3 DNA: TGTGCCAGTAGAGGACCGGGAATGAGCGGCTACACCTTC; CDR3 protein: CASRGPGMSGYTF
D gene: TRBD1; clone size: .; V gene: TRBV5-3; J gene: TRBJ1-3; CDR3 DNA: TGTGCCAGCAGCTTGTCCACACAGGGGAGCTCTGGAAACACCATATATTTT; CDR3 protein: CASSLSTQGSSGNTIYF
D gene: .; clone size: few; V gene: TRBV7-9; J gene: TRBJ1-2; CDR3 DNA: TGTGCCAGCAGCTTAGCCCTCAGCACTCTTAACTATGGCTACACCTTC; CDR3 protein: CASSLALSTLNYGYTF
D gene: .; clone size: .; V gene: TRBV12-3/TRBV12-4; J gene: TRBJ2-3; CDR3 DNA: TGTGCCAGCAGTTCCCACACAGAAATTAGCACAGATACGCAGTATTTT; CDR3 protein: CASSSHTEISTDTQYF
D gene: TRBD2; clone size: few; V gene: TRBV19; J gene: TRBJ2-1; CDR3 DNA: TGTGCCAGTATCTCCTATAGCGGGGGGCTATACAATGAGCAGTTCTTC; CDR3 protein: CASISYSGGLYNEQFF
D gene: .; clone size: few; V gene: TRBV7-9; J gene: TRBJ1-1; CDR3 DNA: TGTGCCAGCAGCTTAATTCAGACGAACACTGAAGCTTTCTTT; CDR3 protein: CASSLIQTNTEAFF
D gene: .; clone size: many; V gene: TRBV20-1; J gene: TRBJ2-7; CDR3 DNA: TGCAGTGCTAGAGATGTCGGTAACGAGCAGTACTTC; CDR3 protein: CSARDVGNEQYF
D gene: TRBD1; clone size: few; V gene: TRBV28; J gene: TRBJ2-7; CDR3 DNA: TGTGCCAGCAGTGGGCGGGACAGGGGTTTCGAGCAGTACTTC; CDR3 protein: CASSGRDRGFEQYF